This T cell receptor (beta chain) was sequenced in a study of technical replicates of blood from a handful of donors. The CDR3 extends over 16 amino acids. Germline loops: CDR1 LGHNA, CDR2 YNFKEQ. Trimming shortened V by 0 bases and J by 0 bases, and 11 bases separated the two germline ends. Clones were sequenced by immunoSEQ multiplex PCR, and TCRdb holds only the in-frame ones, with some missing. The sample has about 80,000 clones; more than 85% are singletons. Source material: T cells isolated from PBMCs. This sequence originates from a human donor in good health. V is TRBV4-2 and J is TRBJ1-1; D may be TRBD1 (6 bases). CDR3 residues: CASSQDPGTMNTEAFF. The DNA of the CDR3 is TGTGCCAGCAGCCAAGATCCGGGGACAATGAACACTGAAGCTTTCTTT.